The 10 T cell receptor beta chains given below trace back to one sample, sequenced in a study of radiotherapy plus CTLA-4 blockade in lung cancer. Sequencing used immunoSEQ multiplex PCR; TCRdb keeps in-frame clones, though not all of them. The data contain 90,000 to 100,000 clones, around 74% of them singletons. The sequencing here drew on peripheral blood, taken from a patient treated with radiotherapy plus ipilimumab. All receptors come from a human donor with non-small cell lung cancer who had a partial response to radiotherapy plus ipilimumab. Some clones in this sample may be carry-over from other donors' samples.

The chain uses TRBV4-1 and TRBJ2-1; D is possibly TRBD2 (5 bases). The V gene lost 0 bases and the J gene lost 9 bases, with 15 bases spanning the gap. The germline gives CDR1 MGHRA, CDR2 YSYEKL. The CDR3 contains 15 residues. Written as DNA, the CDR3 is TGCGCCAGCAGCCAAGATGAGGGTAAGGTCAGTGAGCAGTTCTTC. It translates to CASSQDEGKVSEQFF.

This chain connects TRBV7-3 to TRBJ2-3; TRBD2 agrees at 11 bases. Germline CDR1 SGHTA, CDR2 FQGTGA. The CDR3 extends over 13 amino acids. V shed 6 bases and J 5 bases; nucleotides not matched to a gene: 1. The CDR3 protein is CASRLAGEDTQYF. The CDR3, as DNA: TGTGCCAGCAGACTAGCGGGGGAAGATACGCAGTATTTT.

The chain combines TRBV9 with TRBJ2-1, with 10 bases fitting TRBD2. J lost 7 bases, V lost 3 bases, and 13 bases had no gene match. Germline CDR1 and CDR2: SGDLS and YYNGEE. The CDR3 runs to 17 residues. The CDR3: CASSDHTKRGGRNEQFF. CDR3 DNA sequence: TGTGCCAGCAGCGACCACACGAAGCGGGGGGGCAGGAATGAGCAGTTCTTC.

The V gene is TRBV7-3, the J gene TRBJ2-3; D is undetermined. The CDR3 spans 13 residues. V was trimmed by 2 bases and J by 1 base, leaving 4 bases between them. Germline-derived CDR1 and CDR2 are SGHTA and FQGTGA. CDR3 coding DNA: TGTGCCAGCAGCTTACTAGGCACAGATACGCAGTATTTT. Protein: CASSLLGTDTQYF.

The chain joins TRBV28 to TRBJ1-1, with D maybe TRBD1 (5 bases). Germline lookup yields CDR1 MDHEN and CDR2 SYDVKM. The CDR3 extends over 15 amino acids. The V gene lost 11 bases and the J gene lost 4 bases, with 23 bases spanning the gap. The CDR3 DNA reads TGTGCCGGGACCGGGCGGGGGTTTGGTGGCACTGAAGCTTTCTTT. Residues: CAGTGRGFGGTEAFF. The full variable domain, with the rest looked up from reference TRBV28 and TRBJ1-1, is DVKVTQSSRYLVKRTGEKVFLECVQDMDHENMFWYRQDPGLGLRLIYFSYDVKMKEKGDIPEGYSVSREKKERFSLILESASTNQTSMYLCAGTGRGFGGTEAFFGQGTRLTVV.

The V gene is TRBV5-1, the J gene TRBJ2-7; 10 nucleotides agree with TRBD1. The V gene's germline CDR1 is SGHRS and CDR2 YFSETQ. The CDR3 runs to 16 residues. V lost 3 bases, J lost 3 bases, and 9 bases stayed unmatched. The chain's CDR3 is CASSSDVGTGDYEQYF. CDR3 coding DNA: TGCGCCAGCAGCTCCGACGTCGGGACAGGGGACTACGAGCAGTACTTC.

This clone was detected once. The chain uses TRBV9 and TRBJ2-3, with TRBD2 matching 10 bases. The ends lost 1 base at V and 6 bases at J; junction bases unmatched: 5. The CDR3 covers 15 residues. Germline V gives CDR1 SGDLS, CDR2 YYNGEE. The CDR3 DNA reads TGTGCCAGCAGCGTAAACCTAGCGGGAGTGGATACGCAGTATTTT. Encoded protein: CASSVNLAGVDTQYF.

The V call is TRBV7-3, the J call TRBJ2-2; TRBD1 matches 7 bases. Germline values: CDR1 SGHTA, CDR2 FQGTGA. The V segment lost 0 bases and the J segment 3 bases; nucleotides outside the gene matches: 1. The CDR3 consists of 15 residues. CDR3 in amino acids: CASSLTGGDTGELFF. In DNA form, the CDR3 reads TGTGCCAGCAGCTTAACAGGGGGCGACACCGGGGAGCTGTTTTTT.

This sequence joins TRBV7-6 and TRBJ2-2, with unresolved D. V shed 5 bases and J shed 7 bases, with 17 bases lying between them. CDR3 length: 15 amino acids. Per the germline V gene, CDR1 is SGHVS and CDR2 is FNYEAQ. The CDR3 is CASSPPAIRGGELFF. In nucleotides, the CDR3 is TGTGCCAGCAGCCCACCAGCGATCAGAGGCGGGGAGCTGTTTTTT.

The chain has TRBV11-3 and TRBJ1-6, with 9 bases fitting TRBD1. After removal of 5 bases from V and 6 bases from J, the junction contained 11 bases not matched to a gene. There are 17 residues in the CDR3. Germline V gene data show CDR1 as SGHNT and CDR2 as YENEEA. CDR3 coding DNA: TGTGCCAGCAGCCGCCGACAGGGGGTGGCTGGTAATTCACCCCTCCACTTT. Protein sequence: CASSRRQGVAGNSPLHF.